Listed below are T cell receptor beta chains from one sample, sequenced in a study of T cells in tuberculosis. Clones were read by immunoSEQ multiplex PCR, and TCRdb kept only the in-frame ones, dropping some. The sample shows 85,000 to 90,000 clones, around 90% of them seen only once. Sequencing input: CD1b-GMM tetramer-negative cells sorted from PBMCs. These receptors were taken from an adult woman with latent tuberculosis. The CDR3 runs from the conserved cysteine through the conserved F or W. D genes are given only for firm matches. A row's size may be missing; if present it is once, few, many or a size class.

>.|TRBJ2-7|TRBD1|TRBV14
TGTGCCAGCAGCCCCGGGACAGGGATCTACGAGCAGTACTTC
CASSPGTGIYEQYF
>.|TRBJ2-1|TRBD2|TRBV5-1
TGCGCCAGCAGGGCCCCCGGGACTAGCAAGCTTTATGAGCAGTTCTTC
CASRAPGTSKLYEQFF
>.|TRBJ2-3|TRBD2|TRBV5-1
TGCGCCAGCAGCCGAGGGACTAGCAGAGGGACAGATACGCAGTATTTT
CASSRGTSRGTDTQYF
>.|TRBJ1-2|TRBD1|TRBV29-1
TGCAGCGTGGGAGACAGGGGGCGGACCTTC
CSVGDRGRTF
>once|TRBJ2-7|TRBD1|TRBV28
TGTGCCAGCAGTCTGACAGGGGCATCCTACGAGCAGTACTTC
CASSLTGASYEQYF
>once|TRBJ2-5|TRBD2|TRBV19
TGTGCCAGTAGTCTGCGACTAGCGGGCTTCCAAGAGACCCAGTACTTC
CASSLRLAGFQETQYF
>.|TRBJ1-4|TRBD1|TRBV27
TGTGCCAGCAGTCCGACAGGGGGGTTAACTAATGAAAAACTGTTTTTT
CASSPTGGLTNEKLFF
>.|TRBJ1-4|TRBD1|TRBV5-6
TGTGCCAGCAGCTTAGGACAGGGACGGGAAAAACTGTTTTTT
CASSLGQGREKLFF
>.|TRBJ2-3|.|TRBV27
TGTGCCAGCAGTTTACAGGTCACAGATACGCAGTATTTT
CASSLQVTDTQYF
>.|TRBJ2-5|.|TRBV7-7
TGTGCTAGCAGCCCGTCGGCCGGGGAGACCCAGTACTTC
CASSPSAGETQYF
>.|TRBJ2-1|.|TRBV5-1
TGCGCCAGCAGCTTGGCTGTATACAATGAGCAGTTCTTC
CASSLAVYNEQFF
>.|TRBJ2-2|TRBD1|TRBV9
TGTGCCAGCAGCGCACACCTGGACAGGGGGAACACCGGGGAGCTGTTTTTT
CASSAHLDRGNTGELFF
>once|TRBJ1-4|.|TRBV10-3
TGTGCCATCAGTCACCCACAGGGAGAAGTTGCAACTAATGAAAAACTGTTTTTT
CAISHPQGEVATNEKLFF
>.|TRBJ1-4|.|TRBV5-4
TGTGCCATGAGCTTGGGTAGGGGTAATGGTGAAAAACTGTTTTTT
CAMSLGRGNGEKLFF
>.|TRBJ1-2|TRBD1|TRBV7-9
TGTGCCAGCAGCTCTGGGACAGGGGGCTTCTATGGCTACACCTTC
CASSSGTGGFYGYTF
>.|TRBJ2-5|TRBD2|TRBV5-1
TGCGCCAGCTACGAGGGGACTAGCGGGGGGCAAGAGACCCAGTACTTC
CASYEGTSGGQETQYF
>few|TRBJ2-2|.|TRBV19
TGTGCCAGTAGTGTCACAGGGTCCGGGGAGCTGTTTTTT
CASSVTGSGELFF
>.|TRBJ2-3|TRBD2|TRBV2
TGTGCCAGCAGTAGGCCAGCGGGGAATACAGATACGCAGTATTTT
CASSRPAGNTDTQYF
>.|TRBJ2-5|TRBD2|TRBV4-2
TGTGCCAGCAGCCCGCTAGCGGGGGGCCAAGAGACCCAGTACTTC
CASSPLAGGQETQYF
>.|TRBJ2-5|.|TRBV9
TGTGCCAGCAGCGTACGGTTCCGGGAGACCCAGTACTTC
CASSVRFRETQYF
>.|TRBJ2-3|TRBD1|TRBV7-3
TGTGCCAGCAGCTTAGTCCGACAGGGTACGCAGTATTTT
CASSLVRQGTQYF
>.|TRBJ1-5|.|TRBV7-3
TGTGCCAGCAGCCCCAGGGTCAAGATCTATCAGCCCCAGCATTTT
CASSPRVKIYQPQHF
>.|TRBJ1-4|.|TRBV5-1
TGCGCCAGCAGCTTGGGAGGGATCGAAAAACTGTTTTTT
CASSLGGIEKLFF
>once|TRBJ1-6|TRBD1|TRBV6-6
TGTGCCAGCAGGGGACAGGTCGTTAATTCACCCCTCCACTTT
CASRGQVVNSPLHF
>.|TRBJ1-6|.|TRBV21-1
TGTGCCAGCAGCAAAGAGGCGGGACCGCTCTGCTCACCCCTCCACTTT
CASSKEAGPLCSPLHF
>.|TRBJ2-2|TRBD1|TRBV9
TGTGCCAGCACCAAAGGGGGCAGGGCCGGGGAGCTGTTTTTT
CASTKGGRAGELFF
>.|TRBJ2-3|TRBD2|TRBV5-1
TGCGCCAGCAGCCGGGGACTAGCGGGGGCTAGCACAGATACGCAGTATTTT
CASSRGLAGASTDTQYF
>.|TRBJ1-1|TRBD1|TRBV11-2
TGTGCCAGCAGCACGACAGGGTACACTGAAGCTTTCTTT
CASSTTGYTEAFF
>.|TRBJ1-1|.|TRBV19
TGTGCCAGTAGTTCTCAGGGTATGGGAAACACTGAAGCTTTCTTT
CASSSQGMGNTEAFF
>.|TRBJ2-5|TRBD1|TRBV30
TGTGCCTGGGCAACAGGGGGCTATGAGACCCAGTACTTC
CAWATGGYETQYF
>.|TRBJ2-5|.|TRBV28
TGTGCCAGCAGTCCCGACAGGCAAGGAGAGACCCAGTACTTC
CASSPDRQGETQYF
>.|TRBJ1-2|TRBD1|TRBV28
TGTGCCAGCAGTTTATCGGGACAGAGATATGGCTACACCTTC
CASSLSGQRYGYTF
>.|TRBJ1-5|TRBD1|TRBV11-2
TGTGCCAGCAGCCGCGACAGGGTTCAGCCCCAGCATTTT
CASSRDRVQPQHF
>.|TRBJ2-7|.|TRBV5-6
TGTGCCAGCAGCCCACAGGGTTACGAGCAGTACTTC
CASSPQGYEQYF
>once|TRBJ2-5|TRBD2|TRBV27
TGTGCCAGCAGTTTATTGGCTAGCGGGGGGAGGGAGACCCAGTACTTC
CASSLLASGGRETQYF
>.|TRBJ2-2|.|TRBV30
TGTGCCGGGAGGGAGGGGGGGGCCTACACCGGGGAGCTGTTTTTT
CAGREGGAYTGELFF
>.|TRBJ1-1|.|TRBV7-2
TGTGCCAGCAGCTTAGGGTCCCGGCTCAGGCGTTCGAACACTGAAGCTTTCTTT
CASSLGSRLRRSNTEAFF
>.|TRBJ1-6|.|TRBV5-1
TGCGCCAGCAGCAAGAGGGACAATTCAGGGAATTCACCCCTCCACTTT
CASSKRDNSGNSPLHF
>.|TRBJ1-2|.|TRBV6-6
TGTGCCAGCAGTTACTCCCTAAACAGGGTAGAGCATGGCTACACCTTC
CASSYSLNRVEHGYTF
>once|TRBJ1-2|TRBD1|TRBV5-8
TGTGCCAGCAGCTCGGCAGGGGGGTTTACTGGCTACACCTTC
CASSSAGGFTGYTF
>.|TRBJ2-3|.|TRBV9
TGTGCCAGCAGCCCACAGGGACCCACAGATACGCAGTATTTT
CASSPQGPTDTQYF
>.|TRBJ2-1|TRBD2|TRBV6-1
TGTGCCAGCGAACTAGCGGGGGGGTGGGGTGAGCAGTTCTTC
CASELAGGWGEQFF